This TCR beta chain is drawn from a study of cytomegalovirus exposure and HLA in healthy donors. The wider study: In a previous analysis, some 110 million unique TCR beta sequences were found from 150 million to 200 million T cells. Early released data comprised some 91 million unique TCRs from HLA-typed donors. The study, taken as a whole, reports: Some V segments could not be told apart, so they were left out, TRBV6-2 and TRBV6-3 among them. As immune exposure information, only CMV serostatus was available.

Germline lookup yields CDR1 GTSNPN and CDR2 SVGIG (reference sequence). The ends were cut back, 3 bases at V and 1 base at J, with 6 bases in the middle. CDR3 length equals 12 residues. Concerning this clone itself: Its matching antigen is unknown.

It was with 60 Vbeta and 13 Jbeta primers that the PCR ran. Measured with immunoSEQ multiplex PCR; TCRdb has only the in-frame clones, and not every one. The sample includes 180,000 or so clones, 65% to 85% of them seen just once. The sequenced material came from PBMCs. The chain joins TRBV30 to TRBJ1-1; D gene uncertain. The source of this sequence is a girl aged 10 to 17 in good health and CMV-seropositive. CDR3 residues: CAWRQKNTEAFF. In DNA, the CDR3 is TGTGCCTGGAGACAGAAGAACACTGAAGCTTTCTTT.